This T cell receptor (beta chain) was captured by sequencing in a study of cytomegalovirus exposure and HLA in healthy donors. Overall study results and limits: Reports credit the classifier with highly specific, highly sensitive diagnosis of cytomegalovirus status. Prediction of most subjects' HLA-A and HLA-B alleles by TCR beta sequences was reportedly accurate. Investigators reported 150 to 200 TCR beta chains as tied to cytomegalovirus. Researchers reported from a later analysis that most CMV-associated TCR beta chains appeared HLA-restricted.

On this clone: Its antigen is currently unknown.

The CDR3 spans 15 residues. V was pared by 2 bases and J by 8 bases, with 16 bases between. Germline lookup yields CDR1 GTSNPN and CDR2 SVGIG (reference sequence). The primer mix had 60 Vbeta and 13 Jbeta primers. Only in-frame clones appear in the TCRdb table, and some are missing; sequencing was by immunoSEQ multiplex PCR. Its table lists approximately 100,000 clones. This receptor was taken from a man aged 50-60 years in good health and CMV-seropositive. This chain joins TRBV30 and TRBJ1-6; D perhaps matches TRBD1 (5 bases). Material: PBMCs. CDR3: CAWSRGDPSDSPLHF. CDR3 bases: TGTGCCTGGAGTCGGGGGGACCCCAGCGATTCACCCCTCCACTTT.